The subject of this entry is one T cell receptor (beta chain). There are 16 residues in the CDR3. From germline, CDR1 is MNHEY and CDR2 SVGAGI. Trimming stripped 0 bases from V and 0 bases from J, with 11 bases between. These data belong to a study of blood T cell repertoires in COVID-19. Profiling relied on immunoSEQ multiplex PCR, and the TCRdb table lists in-frame clones only, not all of them. The repertoire holds some 180,000 clones, with 85% to 90% as singletons. Enrolled through a virtual design, the participants were between roughly 18 and 95 years of age and came from about two dozen US areas.

The sample comprised PBMCs or T cells enriched from blood (not recorded which). The chain joins TRBV6-5 to TRBJ1-1; TRBD1 is a possible D gene (6 bases). This TCR was recovered from a man aged 40-49 years who had recovered from COVID-19. In DNA, the CDR3 is TGTGCCAGCAGTTACTCGGCAGGGGTCATGAACACTGAAGCTTTCTTT. Translated: CASSYSAGVMNTEAFF.